This entry features one T cell receptor beta chain sequence. This clonotype was recorded at least ten times. Its antigen is still unknown. No per-base quality is available; no much larger clone lies one base away. This sample was included in a study of T cells in Graves' hyperthyroidism and ophthalmopathy (dated by TCRdb to the late 2010s). General notes on the study: Peripheral blood was sampled at the time of initial diagnosis, prior to any treatment. Once sampling was done, hyperthyroidism patients were given methimazole at a starting dose of 30 mg daily, whereas ophthalmopathy patients were given high-dose intravenous methylprednisolone. To identify distinguishing TCR V-J signatures, a discovery cohort of around 98 patients was used, comprising 43 with Graves' ophthalmopathy and 57 with stable Graves' hyperthyroidism. In about 6 Graves' hyperthyroidism patients, the study also compared T-cell repertoires from thyroid tissue with T-cell repertoires from blood. Prospective prediction of ophthalmopathy was tested in an independent validation cohort consisting of 18 hyperthyroidism patients and around 16 patients who later progressed to ophthalmopathy. The approximately 95 discovery patients were divided at random into training and test sets in a 7:3 ratio. The paper reports TCR Vbeta CDR3 sequencing of approximately 140 peripheral blood samples: 40 or so ophthalmopathy, fewer than 85 hyperthyroidism and around 17 progressor patients. Results and caveats for the whole study, not just this receptor: A 13 V-J signature model separated ophthalmopathy from stable hyperthyroidism, with roughly 88% sensitivity and approximately 81% specificity in cross-validation and 80%/75% in testing. In validation, progression to ophthalmopathy was predicted by the model with almost 71% sensitivity and about 72% specificity, a median of 6.5 months before onset. Sample size was not statistically predetermined, and investigators were not blinded to group allocation. Most expanded thyroid clonotypes (frequency above 0.001) were also detected in blood, a finding suggesting that blood repertoires may reflect thyroid immune responses.

Amplification of TCR beta CDR3 regions was carried out from RNA transcripts. The first round of RT-PCR for the TCR CDR3 was performed with the HTBI primer set and the Qiagen OneStep RT-PCR kit. A second multiplex PCR round built the libraries, followed by size selection and purification. Paired-end sequencing of the libraries was performed with 100 bp reads on an Illumina HiSeq2000. As for how the authors treated the data: SOAPnuke was used to process the raw data, removing reads that contained adapters or uncalled bases, had a mean Phred below 15, or lacked an exact match to the constant primer or identifier. High-quality paired reads were merged with COPE v1.2.5, and unique nucleotide sequences were defined as clonotypes. MiTCR v1.1 was used to align clonotypes to the IMGT TRBV, TRBD and TRBJ reference segments. The analysis was restricted to V-J combinations with a frequency above 0.0001, which together covered 99% to 99.2% of the repertoires. The TCS score was defined as the ratio of F50 (clonal expansion) to E x V (chaos), calculated using BLOSUM62-based TCRdist between CDR3 peptides within each V-J. Welch's t-statistics and random forest reduced approximately 520 V-J features to some 14, which were used in a naive Bayes classifier (R e1071). The similarity between thyroid and blood repertoires was quantified using the Morisita-Horn index. The public reads were reprocessed in TCRdb via fastp at Q25 and MiXCR, keeping in-frame beta chains. For every CDR3 protein sequence, its rows merge into one entry that carries the most common genes and DNA. None of the V and J calls come from the authors' own analysis; TCRdb made them. Recorded for this sample are about 760,000 distinct CDR3 sequences; roughly 32% of them occurred a single time. Less than 40% of the sample is held by the ten biggest clonotypes.

Its CDR3 holds 15 amino acids, cysteine through phenylalanine. Only the CDR3 DNA is retained, 45 bases long and in frame from the first base. V has 6 bases trimmed and J has 2 bases trimmed; junction bases matching no gene number 6. The CDR1 and CDR2 encoded by the germline V gene are ENHRY and SYGVKD. A patient counted as having stable Graves' hyperthyroidism if no progression to ophthalmopathy occurred over 18 months of follow-up. Hyperthyroidism patients were newly diagnosed, had a disease duration of under 2 months, and were aged 18 to 65 years. Patients with uncontrolled infections, other autoimmune diseases, pregnancy or lactation were excluded. Diagnoses relied on clinical symptoms, serum thyroxine and TRAb, thyroid ultrasound and orbital computed tomography. PBMCs were isolated from more than 9 ml of fresh peripheral blood by Ficoll-Paque density gradient centrifugation. Trizol reagent was used to extract total RNA, and RNA quality was then checked on an Agilent 2100 Bioanalyzer.

The receptor was derived from a woman in her 40s with Graves' hyperthyroidism. What was sequenced was blood. The chain is encoded by TRBV10-3 joined to TRBJ1-5; TRBD1 lines up with 8 middle nucleotides. The DNA is as follows: TGTGCCATCAGGAGCGGACAGGGCGGCAATCAGCCCCAGCATTTT. This translates into CAIRSGQGGNQPQHF.